This T cell receptor beta chain was sequenced in a study of T cells in Graves' hyperthyroidism and ophthalmopathy. Findings and limits, study-wide: Clonotypes that were expanded in thyroid above 0.001 mostly appeared in blood too.

Lactation, pregnancy, other autoimmune disease or uncontrolled infection excluded patients. This CDR3 region has 14 residues. Trimming left V 5 bases short and J 2 bases short, with 10 bases between. Amplification yielded TCR beta CDR3 regions, with RNA transcripts as the source. Initially, a first-round RT-PCR of the TCR CDR3 employed the HTBI primer set. One entry per CDR3 protein results from TCRdb running MiXCR on the multiplex PCR reads. Of roughly 400,000 distinct CDR3 sequences in the sample, 11% to 15% were seen once. In its sample, this clonotype was seen many times. The antigen remains unidentified.

The sequence derives from a man aged 45-60 years with Graves' ophthalmopathy. Sequenced: blood. The genes are TRBV12-3 or TRBV12-4 and TRBJ1-3, with a possible D match to TRBD1 (6 bases). The DNA of the CDR3 is TGTGCCAGCAGTCTAAGGACAGCTGGAAACACCATATATTTT. Its translation is CASSLRTAGNTIYF.